This TCR beta chain was sequenced in a study of cytomegalovirus exposure and HLA in healthy donors. Notes on the study in general: Generally TCR sequences proved uncommon, though certain public TCRs appeared in numerous donors.

Here immunoSEQ multiplex PCR was the method, and the copy in TCRdb shows in-frame clones only, minus some. Here the sample spans 150,000 to 180,000 clones, about 82% being singletons. The validation cohort, a group of more than 100 subjects, included the donors and was separate from the roughly 700-subject first cohort. As to this clone: Its target is not known.

CDR1 and CDR2 (germline): WNHNN, SYGVQD (reference sequence). Losses at the gene ends were 3 bases for V and 5 bases for J; bases not matched to a gene: 7. CDR3 size: 15 residues. The receptor was derived from a human donor in good health. The sample taken for sequencing was PBMCs. The chain has TRBV10-1 and TRBJ2-1; 7 bases are a match to TRBD2. The CDR3 region has the DNA TGCGCCAGCAGTGATATCCCTAGCGGTCACAATGAGCAGTTCTTC. It yields the protein CASSDIPSGHNEQFF.